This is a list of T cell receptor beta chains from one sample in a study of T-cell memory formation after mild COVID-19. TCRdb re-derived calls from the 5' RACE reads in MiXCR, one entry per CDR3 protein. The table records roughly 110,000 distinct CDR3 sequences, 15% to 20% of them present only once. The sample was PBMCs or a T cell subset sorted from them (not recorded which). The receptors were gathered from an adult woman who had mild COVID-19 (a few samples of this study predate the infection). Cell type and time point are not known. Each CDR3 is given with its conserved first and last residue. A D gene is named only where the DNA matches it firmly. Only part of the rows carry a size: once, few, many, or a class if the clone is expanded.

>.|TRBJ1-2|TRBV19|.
TGTGCCAGTACCAGGGAAGCGCAAACCACCTTC
CASTREAQTTF
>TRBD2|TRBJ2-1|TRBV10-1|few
TGCGCCAGCAGTGAGTCCGGGACTAGCGGGAGGGGCGCCACTGTAGGGTCCTACAATGAGCAGTTCTTC
CASSESGTSGRGATVGSYNEQFF
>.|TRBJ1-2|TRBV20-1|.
TGCAGTGCTAGAGATCACGGGGTGGTTGGCTACACCTTC
CSARDHGVVGYTF
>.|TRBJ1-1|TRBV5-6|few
TGTGCCTCGGTACCCTGGGGGGGGCTTAACACTGAAGCTTTCTTT
CASVPWGGLNTEAFF
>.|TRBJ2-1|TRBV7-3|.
TGTGCCAGCAGCCAGGACAGTCCCTACAATGAGCAGTTCTTC
CASSQDSPYNEQFF
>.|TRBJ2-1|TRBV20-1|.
TGCAGTGCTAGAGACCTCTTCGGGGACTGGGGGGATGAGCAGTTCTTC
CSARDLFGDWGDEQFF
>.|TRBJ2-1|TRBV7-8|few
TGTGCCAGCAGCCGGCCGAACGCGGGACATCGAGATGAGCAGTTCTTC
CASSRPNAGHRDEQFF
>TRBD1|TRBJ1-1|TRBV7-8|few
TGTGCCAGCAGCTTATATCCAGGGGGCTCTGAAGCTTTCTTT
CASSLYPGGSEAFF
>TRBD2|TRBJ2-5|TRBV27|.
TGTGCCAGCAGTTTATATGAGGGAGGGGAGACCCAGTACTTC
CASSLYEGGETQYF
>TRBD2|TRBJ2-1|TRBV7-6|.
TGTGCCAGCAGCTCGGGGGTGGGAGGGCCAGGTGAGCAGTTCTTC
CASSSGVGGPGEQFF
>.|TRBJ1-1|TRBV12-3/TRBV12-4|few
TGTGCCAGCAGTTTCTTCGAGGGACTAGGGGCAGGGAACACTGAAGCTTTCTTT
CASSFFEGLGAGNTEAFF
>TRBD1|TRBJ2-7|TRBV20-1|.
TGCAGTGCTAGGGGACAGGGGGCACACGAGCAGTACTTC
CSARGQGAHEQYF
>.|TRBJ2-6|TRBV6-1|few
TGTGCCAGCAGTGAATCAGGCTCTGGGGCCAACGTCCTGACTTTC
CASSESGSGANVLTF
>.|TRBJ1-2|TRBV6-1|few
TGTGCCAGCCCCTGTCAGGCGGGGGGATGCGGCTACACCTTC
CASPCQAGGCGYTF
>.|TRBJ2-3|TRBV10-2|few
TGCGCCAGCAGTGATGGTACCGGGAGTGGAGATACGCAGTATTTT
CASSDGTGSGDTQYF
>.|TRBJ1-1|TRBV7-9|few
TGTGCCAGCAGTCAAGACGGGTACACTGAAGCTTTCTTT
CASSQDGYTEAFF
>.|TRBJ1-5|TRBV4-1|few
TGCGCCAGCAGCCCCCGTTTAGGGAACAATCAGCCCCAGCATTTT
CASSPRLGNNQPQHF
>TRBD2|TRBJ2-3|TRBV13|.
TGTGCCAGCAGCTTACAACTAGCGGGAGGTCGTGGAGATACGCAGTATTTT
CASSLQLAGGRGDTQYF
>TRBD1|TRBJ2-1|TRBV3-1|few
TGTGCCAGCAGCCCCTTGACAGGGGGCAATAACAATGAGCAGTTCTTC
CASSPLTGGNNNEQFF
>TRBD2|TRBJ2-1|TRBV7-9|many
TGTGCCAGCAGCTTAGCGGGAGGGCCAGCCGATGAGCAGTTCTTC
CASSLAGGPADEQFF
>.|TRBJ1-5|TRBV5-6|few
TGTGCCAGCAGCTATGGTGATCGCAATCAGCCCCAGCATTTT
CASSYGDRNQPQHF
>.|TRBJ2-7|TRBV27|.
TGTGCCAGCAGTTTATGGGGCGATGACTACGAGCAGTACTTC
CASSLWGDDYEQYF
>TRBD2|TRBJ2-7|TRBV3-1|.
TGTGCCAGCAGCCGCAGGAACGGGAGGCCCTACGAGCAGTACTTC
CASSRRNGRPYEQYF
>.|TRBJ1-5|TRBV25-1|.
TGTGCCAGCAGTGAAGAAGATCAGCCCCAGCATTTT
CASSEEDQPQHF
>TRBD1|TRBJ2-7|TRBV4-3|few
TGCGCCAGCAGCCAGAGACAGGGCGTTAACTACGAGCAGTACTTC
CASSQRQGVNYEQYF
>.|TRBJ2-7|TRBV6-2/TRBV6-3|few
TGTGCCAGCAGTTACTCGAAACTAGCTTGGGTCTACGAGCAGTACTTC
CASSYSKLAWVYEQYF
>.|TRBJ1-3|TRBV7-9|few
TGTGCCAGCAGCCTACTCGGGTCTCCGAGCTCTGGAAACACCATATATTTT
CASSLLGSPSSGNTIYF
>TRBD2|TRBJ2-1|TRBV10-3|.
TGTGCCATCAGGCATCCTAGCGGGGGAGGTGAGCAGTTCTTC
CAIRHPSGGGEQFF
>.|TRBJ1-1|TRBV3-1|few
TGTGCCAGCAGCCCACACCCGGAGGGGAGGGCTGAAGCTTTCTTT
CASSPHPEGRAEAFF
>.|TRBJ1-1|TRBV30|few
TGTGCCTGGAGTTCCCCATCTGAAGCTTTCTTT
CAWSSPSEAFF
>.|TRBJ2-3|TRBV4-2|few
TGTGCCAGCAGCCAACCCCTTAGCACAGATACGCAGTATTTT
CASSQPLSTDTQYF
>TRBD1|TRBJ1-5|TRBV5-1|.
TGCGCCAGCAGCTTCGACGGGACAGAGCCCCAGCATTTT
CASSFDGTEPQHF
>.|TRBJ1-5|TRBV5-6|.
TGTGCCAGCAGCTTGACAGGCGTTCTCGGGCCCCAGCATTTT
CASSLTGVLGPQHF
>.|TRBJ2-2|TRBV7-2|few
TGTGCCAGCAGCTTAGAGGGGCAGGGAAGAATTTCCGGGGAGCTGTTTTTT
CASSLEGQGRISGELFF
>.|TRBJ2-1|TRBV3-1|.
TGTGCCAGCAGCCCTACTTTGAGCTCCTACAATGAGCAGTTCTTC
CASSPTLSSYNEQFF
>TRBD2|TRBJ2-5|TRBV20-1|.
TGCAGTGCTAGAGATCGCACTTGGGCGGGAGCGTCCCAAGAGACCCAGTACTTC
CSARDRTWAGASQETQYF
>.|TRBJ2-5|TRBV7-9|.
TGTGCCAGCAGCCGTACTGGGGCTGGAGAGACCCAGTACTTC
CASSRTGAGETQYF
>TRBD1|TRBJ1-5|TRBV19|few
TGTGCCAGTAGCCCCCCGAAGGGACAGGGCGTCAATCAGCCCCAGCATTTT
CASSPPKGQGVNQPQHF
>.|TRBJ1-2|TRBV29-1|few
TGCAGCGTTGAGCGGGACTATGGCTACACCTTC
CSVERDYGYTF
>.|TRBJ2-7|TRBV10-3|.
TGTGCCATCAGTGAGTGGGATAGGACTTACGAGCAGTACTTC
CAISEWDRTYEQYF
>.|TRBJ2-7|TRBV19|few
TGTGCCAGTAGTCCTTTACTAGGGGCAATCTACGAGCAGTACTTC
CASSPLLGAIYEQYF
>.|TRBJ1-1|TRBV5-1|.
TGCGCCAGCAGCTTAGCTTATGTAAGTTCGAACACTGAAGCTTTCTTT
CASSLAYVSSNTEAFF
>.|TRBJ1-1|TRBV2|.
TGTGCCAGCAGTGCCAGACAGAGCATGAACACTGAAGCTTTCTTT
CASSARQSMNTEAFF
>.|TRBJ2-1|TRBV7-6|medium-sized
TGTGCCAGCAGCTTAACCGACAATGAGCAGTTCTTC
CASSLTDNEQFF
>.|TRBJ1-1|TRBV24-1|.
TGTGCCACCAGTGATTTCAGGGGCACTGAAGCTTTCTTT
CATSDFRGTEAFF